This is a list of T cell receptor beta chains from one sample in a study of T cell responses to AZD1222 COVID-19 vaccine. Libraries were prepared by immunoSEQ multiplex PCR; TCRdb keeps only in-frame clonotypes and omits some of them. The table records over 70,000 clones, around three quarters of them present only once. The source was peripheral blood, collected 28 days after the second dose of the MenACWY control vaccine. These receptors all stem from an adult who received the MenACWY meningococcal vaccine as a control. CDR3s include the opening cysteine and the closing phenylalanine or tryptophan. The order of the fields is V gene, J gene, CDR3 protein.

V: TRBV9; J: TRBJ2-7; CDR3: CASSALTSSEQYF
V: TRBV2; J: TRBJ1-2; CDR3: CASREWTSNYGYTF
V: TRBV5-1; J: TRBJ2-2; CDR3: CASSYRDSNTGELFF
V: TRBV27; J: TRBJ2-1; CDR3: CASTFGTSGSGEQFF
V: TRBV6-5; J: TRBJ2-7; CDR3: CASKTRTGISYEQYF
V: TRBV9; J: TRBJ1-5; CDR3: CASSTRDNQPQHF
V: TRBV9; J: TRBJ1-2; CDR3: CASSVAPGGDYGYTF
V: TRBV18; J: TRBJ2-7; CDR3: CASSRRRSQIYEQYF
V: TRBV5-1; J: TRBJ2-2; CDR3: CASSQNTGGTGELFF
V: TRBV7-2; J: TRBJ1-2; CDR3: CASSSRTTNYGYTF
V: TRBV2; J: TRBJ1-2; CDR3: CASKSGQGIYGYTF
V: TRBV30; J: TRBJ2-7; CDR3: CAWSVGQVLYEQYF
V: TRBV5-8; J: TRBJ1-4; CDR3: CASSYRDRDEKLFF
V: TRBV4-2; J: TRBJ1-2; CDR3: CASSPPDRAYGYTF
V: TRBV21-1; J: TRBJ2-1; CDR3: CASNKGTSVHNEQFF
V: TRBV11-2; J: TRBJ1-4; CDR3: CASSQTGYTGEKLFF
V: TRBV24-1; J: TRBJ2-5; CDR3: CATSDLPSGGPKTQYF
V: TRBV2; J: TRBJ2-1; CDR3: CASSVGAGENNEQFF
V: TRBV12-3/TRBV12-4; J: TRBJ2-5; CDR3: CASSPRGGETQYF
V: TRBV11-2; J: TRBJ2-7; CDR3: CASSWGRTYEQYF
V: TRBV7-9; J: TRBJ2-5; CDR3: CASSYGLAHGTQYF
V: TRBV7-3; J: TRBJ2-2; CDR3: CASSLDTGELFF
V: TRBV9; J: TRBJ2-3; CDR3: CASSVGREEDTQYF
V: TRBV2; J: TRBJ1-1; CDR3: CASSEVTGGNTEAFF
V: TRBV27; J: TRBJ2-5; CDR3: CASSPSGRIVTQYF
V: TRBV18; J: TRBJ1-1; CDR3: CASSPHPPADTEAFF
V: TRBV6-6; J: TRBJ1-1; CDR3: CASTSAKEMAAEAFF
V: TRBV2; J: TRBJ1-5; CDR3: CASRPGTPGNQPQHF
V: TRBV6-5; J: TRBJ2-1; CDR3: CASSYYVNEQFF
V: TRBV19; J: TRBJ2-3; CDR3: CASSSGTATDTQYF
V: TRBV5-6; J: TRBJ2-5; CDR3: CASSLWTLQETQYF
V: TRBV6-1; J: TRBJ2-7; CDR3: CASSALRSGRPSYEQYF
V: TRBV5-1; J: TRBJ2-1; CDR3: CASSLAGSNNEQFF
V: TRBV6-5; J: TRBJ2-7; CDR3: CASTLDRYSYEQYF
V: TRBV20-1; J: TRBJ2-5; CDR3: CSASEQETQYF
V: TRBV19; J: TRBJ2-2; CDR3: CASSGLFGPVDTGELFF
V: TRBV11-2; J: TRBJ1-1; CDR3: CASSLKPRQADTEAFF
V: TRBV24-1; J: TRBJ1-6; CDR3: CATSDSPSSYNSPLHF
V: TRBV30; J: TRBJ1-2; CDR3: CACPPAREGPYGYTF
V: TRBV5-1; J: TRBJ1-3; CDR3: CASSLLGLGAGNTIYF
V: TRBV28; J: TRBJ2-7; CDR3: CASSFSLAELTYEQYF
V: TRBV30; J: TRBJ1-1; CDR3: CAGAQGAEAFF
V: TRBV28; J: TRBJ1-6; CDR3: CASTQDHWNSPLHF
V: TRBV19; J: TRBJ1-1; CDR3: CASSIRYGITEAFF
V: TRBV10-1; J: TRBJ1-5; CDR3: CANVGLVIRQPQHF
V: TRBV6-1; J: TRBJ2-7; CDR3: CASSETSGRAFSYEQYF
V: TRBV5-1; J: TRBJ2-1; CDR3: CASSREGGRSFYNEQFF
V: TRBV3-1/TRBV3-2; J: TRBJ1-4; CDR3: CASSQAQTTNEKLFF
V: TRBV9; J: TRBJ2-2; CDR3: CASSPTGVGNTGELFF
V: TRBV5-5; J: TRBJ1-1; CDR3: CASSLGLQNTEAFF
V: TRBV28; J: TRBJ1-4; CDR3: CASTWLGQGVNEKLFF
V: TRBV4-1; J: TRBJ2-4; CDR3: CASRPSGRRDIQYF
V: TRBV7-8; J: TRBJ1-4; CDR3: CASSRGSTNEKLFF